What follows are 27 T cell receptor beta chains derived from one specimen sequenced in a study of Graves' ophthalmopathy and Graves' hyperthyroidism. Amplification of TCR beta CDR3 regions used RNA transcripts. The first-round RT-PCR employed HTBI primers together with the Qiagen OneStep RT-PCR kit. A multiplex PCR was then performed as the second round. TCRdb fed the multiplex PCR reads into MiXCR, producing one record per CDR3 protein. Seen here are 200,000 to 300,000 distinct CDR3 sequences, about 46% observed once, and the top ten hold less than 50%. The sequenced material came from peripheral blood. These receptors all come from an adult man with Graves' ophthalmopathy.

The chain carries TRBV12-3 or TRBV12-4 and TRBJ2-3; perhaps TRBD2 as D (6 bases). V lost 6 bases, J lost 4 bases, and 23 bases lay in between. CDR3 length: 17 amino acids. The CDR3 nucleotides are TGTGCCAGCAGCCACGGAATGAGGCGGGATTTGGCAGATACGCAGTATTTT. Residues: CASSHGMRRDLADTQYF.

This chain uses TRBV12-3 or TRBV12-4 with TRBJ1-6; TRBD1 might be the D (6 bases). This CDR3 comprises 14 residues. The V end lost 5 bases, the J end lost 7 bases, and 12 bases lay between the germline ends. CDR3 bases: TGTGCCAGCAGTCGCTTTGGACAGAATTCACCCCTCCACTTT. This gives the protein CASSRFGQNSPLHF.

This sequence joins TRBV15 and TRBJ2-5; 8 nucleotides line up with TRBD1. The length of the CDR3 is 16 residues. Germline-derived CDR1 and CDR2 are LNHNV and YYDKDF (reference sequence). Trimming removed 2 bases from V and 4 bases from J; junction bases left unmatched: 9. In DNA, the CDR3 is TGTGCCACCAGCAGACAATTCAGGGGGCTGGGAGAGACCCAGTACTTC. It encodes CATSRQFRGLGETQYF.

CDR3 amino acids: CASSYSTGTLHF. The CDR3 coding sequence is TGTGCCAGCAGTTACTCGACAGGGACCCTCCACTTT. The chain uses TRBV6-5 and TRBJ1-6, with TRBD1 identical over 7 bases. The CDR3 loop spans 12 amino acids. The germline V gene encodes CDR1 MNHEY and CDR2 SVGAGI. The junction had 1 base not matched to a gene; V was cut back by 0 bases and J by 14 bases.

The rearrangement uses TRBV9 and TRBJ1-1; D is undetermined. V shed 0 bases and J shed 5 bases, with 8 bases lying between them. The CDR3 length is 13 residues. The V gene's germline CDR1 is SGDLS and CDR2 YYNGEE. CDR3 in amino acids: CASSVAGRTEAFF. CDR3 nucleotide sequence: TGTGCCAGCAGCGTAGCCGGGAGGACTGAAGCTTTCTTT.

With respect to this clonotype: Since the CDR3 does not end with the conserved phenylalanine or tryptophan, this likely comes from a read error. The CDR3 sequence is CSARDLGARNYGYTL. The CDR3 DNA sequence: TGCAGTGCTAGAGATCTGGGGGCGAGGAACTATGGCTACACCCTC. The chain couples TRBV20-1 to TRBJ1-2; TRBD1 is a possible D gene (6 bases). CDR1 is DFQATT, CDR2 SNEGSKA, per germline (reference sequence). V was clipped by 0 bases and J by 2 bases, with 13 bases between them. The CDR3 runs to 15 residues.

The genes are TRBV13 and TRBJ1-2; D is unresolved. With 5 bases removed from V and 8 bases from J, the gap between germline ends came to 15 bases. There are 13 residues in the CDR3. Germline CDR1 reads PRHDT; CDR2 reads FYEKMQ (reference sequence). DNA for the CDR3: TGTGCCAGCAGCCAAGGGTCTTCAGGCGGCTACACCTTC. Translating it yields CASSQGSSGGYTF.

V and J are TRBV7-2 and TRBJ1-2; D call uncertain. Germline CDR1 reads SGHTA; CDR2 reads FQGNSA. The CDR3 has 13 amino acids. V dropped 5 bases and J dropped 4 bases, with 11 bases sitting between them. This chain's CDR3 is CASSAQQSYGYTF. CDR3 DNA sequence: TGTGCCAGCAGCGCGCAACAGAGCTATGGCTACACCTTC.

The rearrangement joins TRBV12-3 or TRBV12-4 to TRBJ2-1; 10 nucleotides agree with TRBD2. The trim removed 5 bases at V and 9 bases at J, leaving 7 bases unmatched. The CDR3 totals 14 residues. The CDR3 DNA sequence: TGTGCCAGCAGTCCTAGCGGGGGCCTGGGTGAGCAGTTCTTC. Encoded protein: CASSPSGGLGEQFF.

This clonotype was found many times. The chain joins TRBV11-2 to TRBJ2-2; D is ambiguous. V gave up 2 bases and J gave up 4 bases, with 14 bases separating them. Looked up from germline, CDR1 is SGHAT and CDR2 is FQNNGV. This CDR3 has 16 residues. The CDR3 nucleotides read TGTGCCAGCAGCTTATATCACGGATCTACCACCGGGGAGCTGTTTTTT. Protein: CASSLYHGSTTGELFF.

This sequence joins TRBV9 and TRBJ1-6, with TRBD1 as a possible D gene (6 bases). Deletions cut 4 bases from V and 15 bases from J, with 11 bases between. The germline CDR1 and CDR2 sequences are SGDLS and YYNGEE. This CDR3 contains 11 residues. CDR3 sequence: CASSYRDNLHF. The CDR3 DNA sequence: TGTGCCAGCAGCTACCGGGACAACCTCCACTTT.

This clonotype was recorded a few times. V and J are TRBV19 and TRBJ1-4; 8 bases fit TRBD1. The ends lost 4 bases at V and 6 bases at J; junction bases unmatched: 7. Germline assignment: CDR1 LNHDA and CDR2 SQIVND (reference sequence). The CDR3 has 15 amino acids. This CDR3 is CASSKPGQVHEKLFF. The CDR3 bases are TGTGCCAGTAGTAAGCCGGGACAGGTCCATGAAAAACTGTTTTTT. Looking up the rest from reference TRBV19 and TRBJ1-4 gives the full variable domain: DGGITQSPKYLFRKEGQNVTLSCEQNLNHDAMYWYRQDPGQGLRLIYYSQIVNDFQKGDIAEGYSVSREKKESFPLTVTSAQKNPTAFYLCASSKPGQVHEKLFFGSGTQLSVL.

V gene TRBV7-9 combines with J gene TRBJ1-4; a possible D gene is TRBD1 (5 bases). With 5 bases removed from V and 7 bases from J, the gap between germline ends came to 14 bases. Per germline, CDR1 SEHNR and CDR2 FQNEAQ (reference sequence). CDR3 length: 14 amino acids. CDR3: CASSPGRVGEKLFF. The CDR3 nucleotides read TGTGCCAGCAGCCCGGGGCGGGTTGGTGAAAAACTGTTTTTT.

This clonotype was seen a handful of times. V usage is TRBV20-1 and J usage is TRBJ2-2; D gene uncertain. There are 12 residues in the CDR3. The germline V and J ends were trimmed by 3 bases and 3 bases, with 5 bases remaining between them. CDR1 and CDR2 from the germline V gene are DFQATT and SNEGSKA (reference sequence). The CDR3 sequence is CSASEDTGELFF. The CDR3 bases are TGCAGTGCTAGTGAGGACACCGGGGAGCTGTTTTTT.

There are a few counts of this clonotype. V usage is TRBV6-1 and J usage is TRBJ2-7; TRBD1 agrees at 7 bases. From germline, CDR1 is MNHNS and CDR2 SASEGT. The J segment lost 3 bases and the V segment lost 0 bases, leaving 5 bases of the junction unmatched. CDR3 length equals 15 residues. The chain's CDR3 is CASSEAPRGLYEQYF. The CDR3 coding sequence is TGTGCCAGCAGTGAAGCGCCAAGGGGGCTCTACGAGCAGTACTTC.

The CDR3 protein is CASSYHIYEQYF. For the CDR3, the DNA is TGTGCCAGCAGTTACCACATCTACGAGCAGTACTTC. This rearrangement joins TRBV9 to TRBJ2-7; D ambiguous. This CDR3 is 12 amino acids long. CDR1 is SGDLS, CDR2 YYNGEE, per germline. V shed 5 bases and J shed 3 bases, with 9 bases lying between them.

The genes are TRBV6-5 and TRBJ1-4; TRBD1 matches 7 bases. This CDR3 spans 15 amino acids. Germline V lookup: CDR1 MNHEY, CDR2 SVGAGI. J lost 7 bases, V lost 6 bases, and 11 bases had no gene match. This CDR3 is CASSSGTDSTEKLFF. The CDR3 DNA reads as TGTGCCAGCAGCTCTGGGACAGACAGCACTGAAAAACTGTTTTTT.

This clonotype turned up a few times. This chain joins TRBV19 and TRBJ1-2; TRBD1 matches at 9 bases. Germline loops: CDR1 LNHDA, CDR2 SQIVND (reference sequence). The CDR3 has 15 residues. The V segment lost 3 bases and the J segment 4 bases; nucleotides outside the gene matches: 6. CDR3 in amino acids: CASSIGGQGTYGYTF. DNA of the CDR3: TGTGCCAGTAGTATCGGGGGACAGGGAACCTATGGCTACACCTTC.

The CDR3 DNA follows: TGCGCCAGCAGCCAAGCAACTAGACCCTACGAGCAGTACTTC. This translates into CASSQATRPYEQYF. The gene calls are TRBV4-1 and TRBJ2-7, with D possibly TRBD2 on 5 matching bases. Trimming took 1 base from V and 2 from J, leaving 9 bases between them. CDR3 length: 14 amino acids. In germline, CDR1 is MGHRA, CDR2 YSYEKL.

The J gene is TRBJ1-5, the V gene TRBV12-3 or TRBV12-4; the match to TRBD1 covers 8 bases. V dropped 6 bases and J dropped 7; count of bases not matched to a gene: 11. The CDR3 is 15 amino acids. In nucleotides, the CDR3 is TGTGCCAGCAGCCCACCGCAGGGGGCGGGGCAGCCCCAGCATTTT. Its translation is CASSPPQGAGQPQHF.

This clonotype occurred a few times. This CDR3 reads CASSPPAPGNTIYF. CDR3 sequence (DNA): TGTGCCAGCAGCCCCCCGGCCCCTGGAAACACCATATATTTT. The chain recombines TRBV7-9 with TRBJ1-3; no firm D call. Looked up from germline, CDR1 is SEHNR and CDR2 is FQNEAQ (reference sequence). The CDR3 spans 14 residues. V gave up 5 bases and J gave up 2 bases, with 10 bases separating them.

The chain uses TRBV7-6 and TRBJ2-7; 11 nucleotides align to TRBD2. V trimming: 5 bases; J trimming: 0 bases; junction bases outside the gene matches: 9. Germline V lookup: CDR1 SGHVS, CDR2 FNYEAQ. The CDR3 covers 17 residues. The DNA of the CDR3 is TGTGCCAGCAGCCCGGGACTAGCGGAGGGGGGCTCCTACGAGCAGTACTTC. Encoded protein: CASSPGLAEGGSYEQYF.

This chain joins TRBV20-1 and TRBJ2-5; D is uncertain. The V and J ends lost 0 bases and 10 bases respectively, with 18 bases between them. CDR3 size: 14 residues. The germline gives CDR1 DFQATT, CDR2 SNEGSKA (reference sequence). CDR3 sequence reads: CSARDTKSRGNQYF. Here the CDR3 DNA reads TGCAGTGCTAGAGATACCAAGAGTCGAGGCAACCAGTACTTC.

This clonotype was seen only a few times. This sequence joins TRBV5-7 and TRBJ1-3; 7 bases match TRBD1. TRBV5-7 is identified as an open reading frame with a role that is uncertain. With 3 bases clipped from V and 0 bases from J, the junction kept 3 bases outside the gene matches. CDR3 size: 15 residues. The CDR3 sequence is CASSWGQLSGNTIYF. The CDR3 coding sequence is TGTGCCAGCAGCTGGGGACAGCTCTCTGGAAACACCATATATTTT.

This clonotype was observed a few times. The rearrangement joins TRBV6-5 to TRBJ2-7, with D maybe TRBD1 (5 bases). The germline V gene has CDR1 MNHEY and CDR2 SVGAGI. V dropped 4 bases and J dropped 4 bases, with 20 bases sitting between them. This CDR3 comprises 16 residues. The CDR3 nucleotides are TGTGCCAGCAGTTCCACCGAACTCCAGGGCAAGTACGAGCAGTACTTC. The encoded protein is CASSSTELQGKYEQYF.

The chain uses TRBV10-3 and TRBJ2-7, with D maybe TRBD2 (7 bases). Germline V gives CDR1 ENHRY, CDR2 SYGVKD. V gave up 10 bases and J gave up 0 bases, with 22 bases separating them. The CDR3 loop spans 16 amino acids. As DNA, the CDR3 is TGTGCCAGCAGCCCGGGGGGCCGCTCCCCCTCCTACGAGCAGTACTTC. This encodes CASSPGGRSPSYEQYF.

The genes are TRBV29-1 and TRBJ2-5; TRBD2 aligns across 11 bases. Trimming at V came to 5 bases and at J to 4 bases, leaving 6 bases not matched to a gene. This CDR3 spans 14 amino acids. Germline CDR1 is SQVTM and CDR2 is ANQGSEA. CDR3 in amino acids: CSVPTSGRGETQYF. In DNA, the CDR3 is TGCAGCGTTCCTACTAGCGGGAGAGGAGAGACCCAGTACTTC.